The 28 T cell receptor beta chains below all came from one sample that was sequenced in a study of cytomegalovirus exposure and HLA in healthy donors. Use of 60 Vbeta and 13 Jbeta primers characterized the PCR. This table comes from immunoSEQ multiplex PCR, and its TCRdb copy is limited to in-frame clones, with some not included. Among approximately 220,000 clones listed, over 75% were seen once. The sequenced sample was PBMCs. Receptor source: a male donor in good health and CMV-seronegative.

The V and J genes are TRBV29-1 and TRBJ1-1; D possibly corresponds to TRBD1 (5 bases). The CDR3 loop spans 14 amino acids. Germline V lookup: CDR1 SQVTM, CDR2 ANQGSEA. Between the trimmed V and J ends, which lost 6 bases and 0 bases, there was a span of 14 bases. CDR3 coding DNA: TGCAGCGTGGAACAGGTTCCCTTGAACACTGAAGCTTTCTTT. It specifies CSVEQVPLNTEAFF.

In DNA, the CDR3 is TGTGCCAGCACCAAGGGGGCGTTGAGTGAAAAACTGTTTTTT. Its protein is CASTKGALSEKLFF. This chain uses TRBV2 with TRBJ1-4; 7 bases map to TRBD1. The CDR3 sequence is 14 residues long. V lost 7 bases and J lost 7; bases outside the gene matches: 9. The germline CDR1 and CDR2 sequences are SNHLY and FYNNEI.

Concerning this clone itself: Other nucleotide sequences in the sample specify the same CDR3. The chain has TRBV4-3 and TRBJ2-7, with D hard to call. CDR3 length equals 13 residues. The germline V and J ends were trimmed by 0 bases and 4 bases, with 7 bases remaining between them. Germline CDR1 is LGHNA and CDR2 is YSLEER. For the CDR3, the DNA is TGCGCCAGCAGCCAAGATCGCGCTTACGAGCAGTACTTC. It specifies CASSQDRAYEQYF.

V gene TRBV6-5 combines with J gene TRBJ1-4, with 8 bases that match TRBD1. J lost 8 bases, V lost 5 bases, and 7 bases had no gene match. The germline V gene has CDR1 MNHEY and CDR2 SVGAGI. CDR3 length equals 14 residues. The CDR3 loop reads CASSIRGRGEKLFF. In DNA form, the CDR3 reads TGTGCCAGCAGTATCAGGGGGCGTGGAGAAAAACTGTTTTTT.

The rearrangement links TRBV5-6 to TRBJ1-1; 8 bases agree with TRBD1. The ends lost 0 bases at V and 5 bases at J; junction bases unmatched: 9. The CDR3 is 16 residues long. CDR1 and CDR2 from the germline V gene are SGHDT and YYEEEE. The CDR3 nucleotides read TGTGCCAGCAGCTTGGTCTCCGGGACAGGCTGGACTGAAGCTTTCTTT. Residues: CASSLVSGTGWTEAFF. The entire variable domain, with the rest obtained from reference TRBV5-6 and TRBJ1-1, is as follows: DAGVTQSPTHLIKTRGQQVTLRCSPKSGHDTVSWYQQALGQGPQFIFQYYEEEERQRGNFPDRFSGHQFPNYSSELNVNALLLGDSALYLCASSLVSGTGWTEAFFGQGTRLTVV.

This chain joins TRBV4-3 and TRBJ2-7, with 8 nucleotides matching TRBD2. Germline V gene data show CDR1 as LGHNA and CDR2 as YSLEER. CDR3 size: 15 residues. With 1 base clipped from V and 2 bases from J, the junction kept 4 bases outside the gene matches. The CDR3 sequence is CASSQGRGGAYEQYF. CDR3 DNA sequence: TGCGCCAGCAGCCAAGGACGGGGGGGCGCCTACGAGCAGTACTTC.

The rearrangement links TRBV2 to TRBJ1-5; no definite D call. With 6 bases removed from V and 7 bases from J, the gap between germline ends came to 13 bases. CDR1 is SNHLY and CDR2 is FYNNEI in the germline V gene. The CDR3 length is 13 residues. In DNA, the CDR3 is TGTGCCAGCAGGGAGGGAGCCCCGCAGCCCCAGCATTTT. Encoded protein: CASREGAPQPQHF.

The CDR3 DNA reads as TGCGCCAGCAGCATCGCGGATACGCAGTATTTT. Protein product: CASSIADTQYF. The genes are TRBV5-1 and TRBJ2-3; D gene uncertain. Trimming took 4 bases from V and 6 from J, leaving 6 bases between them. Germline assignment: CDR1 SGHRS and CDR2 YFSETQ. The CDR3 length is 11 residues.

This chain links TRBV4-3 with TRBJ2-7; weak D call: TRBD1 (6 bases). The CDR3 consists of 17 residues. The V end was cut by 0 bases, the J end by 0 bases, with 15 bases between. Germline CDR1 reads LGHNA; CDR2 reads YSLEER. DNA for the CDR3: TGCGCCAGCAGCCAAGAATTGACCGGGACAACCTCCTACGAGCAGTACTTC. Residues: CASSQELTGTTSYEQYF.

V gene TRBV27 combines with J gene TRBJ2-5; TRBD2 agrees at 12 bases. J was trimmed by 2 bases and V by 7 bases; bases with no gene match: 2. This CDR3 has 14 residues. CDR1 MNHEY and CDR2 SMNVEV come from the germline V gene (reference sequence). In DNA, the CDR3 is TGTGCCAGCAAGACTAGCGGGGGACAAGAGACCCAGTACTTC. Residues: CASKTSGGQETQYF.

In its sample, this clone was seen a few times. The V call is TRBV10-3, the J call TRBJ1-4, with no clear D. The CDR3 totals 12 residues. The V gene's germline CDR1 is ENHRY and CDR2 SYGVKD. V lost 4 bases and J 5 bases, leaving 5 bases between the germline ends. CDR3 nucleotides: TGTGCCATCAGTGCGGGGAATGAAAAACTGTTTTTT. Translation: CAISAGNEKLFF.

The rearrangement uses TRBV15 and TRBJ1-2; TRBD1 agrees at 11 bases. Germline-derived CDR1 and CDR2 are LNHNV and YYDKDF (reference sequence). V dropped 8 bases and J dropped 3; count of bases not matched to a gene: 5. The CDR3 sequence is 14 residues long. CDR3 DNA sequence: TGTGCCACCGGGACAGGGGGAAGAGACTATGGCTACACCTTC. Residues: CATGTGGRDYGYTF. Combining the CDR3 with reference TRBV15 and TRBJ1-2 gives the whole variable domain DAMVIQNPRYQVTQFGKPVTLSCSQTLNHNVMYWYQQKSSQAPKLLFHYYDKDFNNEADTPDNFQSRRPNTSFCFLDIRSPGLGDTAMYLCATGTGGRDYGYTFGSGTRLTVV.

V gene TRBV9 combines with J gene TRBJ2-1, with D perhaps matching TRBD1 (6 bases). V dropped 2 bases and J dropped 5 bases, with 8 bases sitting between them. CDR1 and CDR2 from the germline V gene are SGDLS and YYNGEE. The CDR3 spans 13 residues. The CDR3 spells CASSVGQNNEQFF. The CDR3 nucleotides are TGTGCCAGCAGCGTCGGACAGAACAATGAGCAGTTCTTC.

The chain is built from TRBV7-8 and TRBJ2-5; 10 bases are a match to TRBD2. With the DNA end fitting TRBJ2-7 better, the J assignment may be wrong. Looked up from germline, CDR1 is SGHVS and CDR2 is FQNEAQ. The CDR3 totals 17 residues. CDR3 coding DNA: TGTGCCAGCAGCTTAGTTACTCAACTAGCGGGGAGCTACGAGCAGTACTTC. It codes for CASSLVTQLAGSYEQYF.

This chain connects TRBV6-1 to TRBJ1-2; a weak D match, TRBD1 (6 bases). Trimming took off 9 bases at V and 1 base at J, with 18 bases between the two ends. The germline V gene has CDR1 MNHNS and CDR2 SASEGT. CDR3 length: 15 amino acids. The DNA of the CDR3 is TGTGCCAGTGCTAGGGGGGGGGCGGGTAACTATGGCTACACCTTC. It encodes CASARGGAGNYGYTF.

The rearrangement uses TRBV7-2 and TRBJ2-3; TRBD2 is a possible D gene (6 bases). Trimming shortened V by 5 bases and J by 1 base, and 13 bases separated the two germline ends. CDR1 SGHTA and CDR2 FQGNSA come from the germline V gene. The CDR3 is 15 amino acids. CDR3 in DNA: TGTGCCAGCAGCCGACGACTAGGTGGCACAGATACGCAGTATTTT. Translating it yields CASSRRLGGTDTQYF.

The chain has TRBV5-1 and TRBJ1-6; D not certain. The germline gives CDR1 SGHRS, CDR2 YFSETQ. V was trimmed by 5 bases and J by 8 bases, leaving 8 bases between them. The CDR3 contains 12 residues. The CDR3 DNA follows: TGCGCCAGCAGGGAGGGTTATTCACCCCTCCACTTT. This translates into CASREGYSPLHF.

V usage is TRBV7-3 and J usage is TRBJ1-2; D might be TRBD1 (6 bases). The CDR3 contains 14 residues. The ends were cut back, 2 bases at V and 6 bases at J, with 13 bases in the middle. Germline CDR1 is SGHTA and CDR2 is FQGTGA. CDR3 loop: CASSLQGRADGYTF. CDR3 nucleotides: TGTGCCAGCAGCTTACAGGGGCGCGCGGATGGCTACACCTTC. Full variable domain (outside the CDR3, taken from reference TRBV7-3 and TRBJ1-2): GAGVSQTPSNKVTEKGKYVELRCDPISGHTALYWYRQSLGQGPEFLIYFQGTGAADDSGLPNDRFFAVRPEGSVSTLKIQRTERGDSAVYLCASSLQGRADGYTFGSGTRLTVV.

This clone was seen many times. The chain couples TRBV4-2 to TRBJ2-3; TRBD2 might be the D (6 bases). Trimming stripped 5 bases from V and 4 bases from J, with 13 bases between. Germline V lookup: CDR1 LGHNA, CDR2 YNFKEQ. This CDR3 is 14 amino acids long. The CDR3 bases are TGTGCCAGCAGCGCGGGACCCCGACCAGATACGCAGTATTTT. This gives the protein CASSAGPRPDTQYF.

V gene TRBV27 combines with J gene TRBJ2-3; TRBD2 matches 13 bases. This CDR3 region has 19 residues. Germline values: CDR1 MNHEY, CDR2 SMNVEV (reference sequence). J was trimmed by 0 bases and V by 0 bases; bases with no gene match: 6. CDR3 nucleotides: TGTGCCAGCAGTTTATCTGGAACTAGCGGGGGGGCTAGCACAGATACGCAGTATTTT. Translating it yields CASSLSGTSGGASTDTQYF.

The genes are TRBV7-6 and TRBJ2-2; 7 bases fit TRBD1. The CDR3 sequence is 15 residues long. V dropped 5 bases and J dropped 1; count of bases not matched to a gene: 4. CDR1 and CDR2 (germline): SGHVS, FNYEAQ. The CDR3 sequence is CASSTGEWNTGELFF. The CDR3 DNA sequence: TGTGCCAGCAGCACAGGGGAGTGGAACACCGGGGAGCTGTTTTTT.

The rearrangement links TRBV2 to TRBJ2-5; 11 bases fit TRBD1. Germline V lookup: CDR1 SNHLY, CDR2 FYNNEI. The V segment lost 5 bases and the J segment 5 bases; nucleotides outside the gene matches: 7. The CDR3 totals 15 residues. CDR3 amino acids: CASSSGQGVWETQYF. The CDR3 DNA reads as TGTGCCAGCAGTTCGGGACAGGGGGTTTGGGAGACCCAGTACTTC.

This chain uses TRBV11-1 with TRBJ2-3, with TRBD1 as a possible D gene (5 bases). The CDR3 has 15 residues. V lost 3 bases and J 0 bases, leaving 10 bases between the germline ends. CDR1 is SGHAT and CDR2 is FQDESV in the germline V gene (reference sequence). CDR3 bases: TGTGCCAGCAGCTTTAGGACAATAAGCACAGATACGCAGTATTTT. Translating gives CASSFRTISTDTQYF.

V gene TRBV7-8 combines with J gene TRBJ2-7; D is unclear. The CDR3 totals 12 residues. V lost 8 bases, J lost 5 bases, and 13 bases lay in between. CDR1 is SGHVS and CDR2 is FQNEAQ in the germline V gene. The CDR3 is CASVSWANEQYF. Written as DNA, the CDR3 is TGTGCCAGCGTCTCCTGGGCCAACGAGCAGTACTTC.

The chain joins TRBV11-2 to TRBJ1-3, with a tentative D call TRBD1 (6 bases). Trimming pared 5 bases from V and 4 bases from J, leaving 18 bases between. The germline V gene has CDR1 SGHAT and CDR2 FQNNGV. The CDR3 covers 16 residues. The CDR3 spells CASSQLVGGAGNTIYF. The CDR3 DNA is TGTGCCAGCAGCCAACTCGTCGGGGGGGCCGGAAACACCATATATTTT.

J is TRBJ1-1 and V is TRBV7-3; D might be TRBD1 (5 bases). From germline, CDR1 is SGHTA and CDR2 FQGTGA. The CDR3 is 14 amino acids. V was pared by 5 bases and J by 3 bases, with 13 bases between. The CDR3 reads CASSPWGGDTEAFF. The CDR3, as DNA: TGTGCCAGCAGCCCGTGGGGCGGTGACACTGAAGCTTTCTTT.

The CDR3 nucleotides read TGTGCCAGCAGTTACCTGGGACAGGGCCACCATGGCTACACCTTC. It codes for CASSYLGQGHHGYTF. V is TRBV6-5 and J is TRBJ1-2; 9 bases line up with TRBD1. The CDR3 consists of 15 residues. CDR1 is MNHEY, CDR2 SVGAGI, per germline. V shed 2 bases and J 6 bases; nucleotides not matched to a gene: 7.

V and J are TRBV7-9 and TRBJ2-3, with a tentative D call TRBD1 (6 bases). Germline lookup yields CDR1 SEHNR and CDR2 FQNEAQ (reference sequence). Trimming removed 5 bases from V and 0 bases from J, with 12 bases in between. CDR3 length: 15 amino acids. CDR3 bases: TGTGCCAGCAGCACGGGACAATCTAGCACAGATACGCAGTATTTT. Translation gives CASSTGQSSTDTQYF. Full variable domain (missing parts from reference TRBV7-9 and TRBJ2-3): DTGVSQNPRHKITKRGQNVTFRCDPISEHNRLYWYRQTLGQGPEFLTYFQNEAQLEKSRLLSDRFSAERPKGSFSTLEIQRTEQGDSAMYLCASSTGQSSTDTQYFGPGTRLTVL.